This TCR beta chain was identified during a study of blood T cell repertoires in COVID-19 (dated by TCRdb to about 2020). About the investigation overall: Collaborator samples came from the United States, Italy and Spain and covered acute and convalescent phases of COVID-19. The material from the prospective study consisted of cDNA or gDNA derived from T cells, B-cell-depleted T cells, or PBMCs. Deeply sampled blood TCRbeta repertoires from subjects exposed to, actively infected with, or recovered from COVID-19 were included in the dataset. The repertoires were released in a freely available public database intended as a resource for research on the immune response to SARS-CoV-2. The samples were drawn from the first 160 participants of the ongoing ImmuneRACE study and from 950 to 1,500 subjects provided by 6 global collaborators. Sample metadata almost always included a de-identified subject ID, COVID-19 status, age in years and sex. Where available, HLA class I and class II types were obtained from metadata supplied by the sample provider rather than from assay-based typing.

The CDR3, from cysteine to phenylalanine, totals 13 residues. Of all the DNA, just the CDR3 is kept, 39 bases in frame from base 1. Trimming at the junction amounts to 5 bases on V and 1 base on J, and the germline ends lie 8 bases apart. The germline V gene supplies CDR1 MNHEY and CDR2 SVGAGI. Study-wide conclusions, independent of this receptor: The quantity of clinical and demographic metadata differed by source and by participant and was supplied without curation.

TCRbeta CDR3 regions were amplified from genomic DNA using the immunoSEQ Assay, a bias-controlled multiplex PCR. The study's processing was this. The number of nucleated cells in each sample was estimated from the amplification of reference gene primers within the assay. To quantify the absolute abundance of each unique TCRbeta CDR3 rearrangement, sequence reads were collapsed and filtered. For each sample, productive Simpson clonality was calculated as the square root of Simpson's diversity index across productive rearrangements. Entries here come from immuneACCESS through TCRdb and include only in-frame sequences with V and J called. Some clones fail to appear in such tables; in the studies checked, an unresolved V gene covers under half of the shortfall, and the cause of the remainder is unknown. The V and J calls and clone size are taken from that table; D and trimming were inferred from the DNA. The sample yields 55,000 to 70,000 clones; about 90% were counted once. Roughly 7% of the sample lies in the top ten.

Whole blood was collected in K2EDTA tubes by collaborating institutions according to the institutions' own protocols. For TCRbeta analysis, collaborators shipped samples in one of three forms: frozen whole blood, isolated PBMCs, or DNA extracted from either of those sample types. As regards this clone: What antigen it recognizes has not been identified. No base quality values were provided; no much bigger clone lies one nucleotide off.

The TCR was taken from a man between 60 and 75 years old with acute or convalescent COVID-19. Recombination linked TRBV6-5 to TRBJ1-1; the D gene identity is not certain. What was sequenced was peripheral blood. The CDR3 amino acid sequence is: CASSINKNTEAFF. The DNA is as follows: TGTGCCAGCAGTATAAACAAGAACACTGAAGCTTTCTTT.